This T cell receptor (beta chain) was recorded in a study of blood T cell repertoires in COVID-19. The V end was cut by 6 bases, the J end by 4 bases, with 15 bases between. Germline V gene sequence: CDR1 MNHEY, CDR2 SVGEGT. The CDR3 is made up of 14 amino acids. This clone was observed a few times. Some clones are missing from TCRdb's copy, which holds only in-frame ones; the method was immunoSEQ multiplex PCR. The table records 200,000 to 250,000 clones, roughly 86% of them present only once. V is TRBV6-2 or TRBV6-3 and J is TRBJ1-2; maybe TRBD1 (6 bases). This TCR was sampled from a woman aged 50 to 60 who had recovered from COVID-19. Sequenced sample: PBMCs or T cells enriched from blood (not recorded which). The CDR3 here is CASSEDSSVYGYTF. The CDR3 coding sequence is TGTGCCAGCAGCGAGGACAGTTCGGTCTATGGCTACACCTTC.